The rows below give T cell receptor beta chains drawn from one sample of a study of T-cell memory formation after mild COVID-19. TCRdb re-derived calls from the 5' RACE reads in MiXCR, one entry per CDR3 protein. The table includes about 430,000 distinct CDR3 sequences, about 24% detected once. The sample was PBMCs or a T cell subset sorted from them (not recorded which). The receptors derive from an adult woman who had mild COVID-19 (a few samples of this study predate the infection). Cell type and time point are not known. Each CDR3 is given with its conserved first and last residue. The D gene is left open where the match is weak. Clone size is not always given. Where it is, it says once, few, many or a class for expanded clones.

D gene: .
clone size: .
J gene: TRBJ2-5
CDR3 length: 16
V gene: TRBV4-2
CDR3 DNA: TGTGCCAGCAGCCATGAGCAACAGGGCCTGGGGGAGACCCAGTACTTC
CDR3 protein: CASSHEQQGLGETQYF

D gene: .
clone size: .
J gene: TRBJ1-2
CDR3 length: 13
V gene: TRBV12-3/TRBV12-4
CDR3 DNA: TGTGCCAGCAGTCTTGACAGGCGGTATGGCTACACCTTC
CDR3 protein: CASSLDRRYGYTF

D gene: .
clone size: .
J gene: TRBJ2-7
CDR3 length: 13
V gene: TRBV29-1
CDR3 DNA: TGCAGCGTCGTGACAGGTCTGGACTACGAGCAGTACTTC
CDR3 protein: CSVVTGLDYEQYF

D gene: .
clone size: .
J gene: TRBJ1-5
CDR3 length: 15
V gene: TRBV9
CDR3 DNA: TGTGCCAGCAGCGTAGAGCCGGGCAATAGTCAGCCCCAGCATTTT
CDR3 protein: CASSVEPGNSQPQHF

D gene: TRBD1
clone size: few
J gene: TRBJ2-1
CDR3 length: 17
V gene: TRBV5-6
CDR3 DNA: TGTGCCAGCAGCTTGGGTCCAGGGGGCCGCTCCTACAATGAGCAGTTCTTC
CDR3 protein: CASSLGPGGRSYNEQFF

D gene: TRBD1
clone size: .
J gene: TRBJ1-5
CDR3 length: 14
V gene: TRBV20-1
CDR3 DNA: TGCAGTGCTAGAGCGGGACAGGGCAATCAGCCCCAGCATTTT
CDR3 protein: CSARAGQGNQPQHF

D gene: TRBD2
clone size: many
J gene: TRBJ2-5
CDR3 length: 16
V gene: TRBV25-1
CDR3 DNA: TGTGCCAGCAGTCCTGGGGGGGAAAGAGCCCAAGAGACCCAGTACTTC
CDR3 protein: CASSPGGERAQETQYF

D gene: TRBD1
clone size: few
J gene: TRBJ2-7
CDR3 length: 14
V gene: TRBV7-9
CDR3 DNA: TGTGCCAGCAGCCCACTCGGGACAGCCTACGAGCAGTACTTC
CDR3 protein: CASSPLGTAYEQYF

D gene: .
clone size: many
J gene: TRBJ2-7
CDR3 length: 15
V gene: TRBV6-5
CDR3 DNA: TGTGCCAGCAGTTACTCGAGAGGGAGCGCCTACGAGCAGTACTTC
CDR3 protein: CASSYSRGSAYEQYF

D gene: TRBD1
clone size: .
J gene: TRBJ1-2
CDR3 length: 14
V gene: TRBV20-1
CDR3 DNA: TGCAGTGCTCCTATCAGGGGGCATAACTATGGCTACACCTTC
CDR3 protein: CSAPIRGHNYGYTF

D gene: TRBD2
clone size: .
J gene: TRBJ2-5
CDR3 length: 16
V gene: TRBV11-2
CDR3 DNA: TGTGCCAGCAGCTTTAACAGCGGGGGGGCGGAAGAGACCCAGTACTTC
CDR3 protein: CASSFNSGGAEETQYF

D gene: .
clone size: few
J gene: TRBJ2-3
CDR3 length: 16
V gene: TRBV5-1
CDR3 DNA: TGCGCCAGCAGCTTGCCTAGGTCATCTAAGACAGATACGCAGTATTTT
CDR3 protein: CASSLPRSSKTDTQYF

D gene: TRBD2
clone size: many
J gene: TRBJ2-7
CDR3 length: 14
V gene: TRBV29-1
CDR3 DNA: TGCAGCGTTGAAGGGGAGGGGTTAGGCTACGAGCAGTACTTC
CDR3 protein: CSVEGEGLGYEQYF

D gene: TRBD2
clone size: few
J gene: TRBJ2-1
CDR3 length: 14
V gene: TRBV12-3/TRBV12-4
CDR3 DNA: TGTGCCAGCAGGACCGGGACTAGCATGAATGAGCAGTTCTTC
CDR3 protein: CASRTGTSMNEQFF

D gene: .
clone size: .
J gene: TRBJ1-4
CDR3 length: 12
V gene: TRBV20-1
CDR3 DNA: TGCAGTGCTATTGGGTTAGGCGAAAAACTGTTTTTT
CDR3 protein: CSAIGLGEKLFF

D gene: .
clone size: .
J gene: TRBJ2-5
CDR3 length: 17
V gene: TRBV2
CDR3 DNA: TGTGCCAGCAGTGAGCAAAAACCAGGGGTTCCCCAAGAGACCCAGTACTTC
CDR3 protein: CASSEQKPGVPQETQYF

D gene: .
clone size: .
J gene: TRBJ1-5
CDR3 length: 15
V gene: TRBV4-1
CDR3 DNA: TGCGCCAGCAGCCAAGCTGGAAATCCGAGTCAGCCCCAGCATTTT
CDR3 protein: CASSQAGNPSQPQHF

D gene: .
clone size: few
J gene: TRBJ1-2
CDR3 length: 16
V gene: TRBV7-2
CDR3 DNA: TGTGCCACACCTAGCGGGGATGGGGGGTGGACCTATGGCTACACCTTC
CDR3 protein: CATPSGDGGWTYGYTF

D gene: .
clone size: once
J gene: TRBJ2-3
CDR3 length: 15
V gene: TRBV6-4
CDR3 DNA: TGTGCCAGCAGTGAGGACCGAGCCCCTACAGATACGCAGTATTTT
CDR3 protein: CASSEDRAPTDTQYF

D gene: .
clone size: few
J gene: TRBJ1-1
CDR3 length: 16
V gene: TRBV6-2/TRBV6-3
CDR3 DNA: TGTGCCAGCTGCACAGATCCCAGGAAAGTGAACACTGAAGCTTTCTTT
CDR3 protein: CASCTDPRKVNTEAFF

D gene: .
clone size: few
J gene: TRBJ1-1
CDR3 length: 15
V gene: TRBV20-1
CDR3 DNA: TGCAGTGCTAGAGATGTGGAGGTTCGGAACACTGAAGCTTTCTTT
CDR3 protein: CSARDVEVRNTEAFF

D gene: .
clone size: .
J gene: TRBJ1-1
CDR3 length: 12
V gene: TRBV12-3/TRBV12-4
CDR3 DNA: TGTGCCAGCAGTTTAGGGGGCAGAAATAGCTTCTTT
CDR3 protein: CASSLGGRNSFF

D gene: .
clone size: once
J gene: TRBJ1-2
CDR3 length: 12
V gene: TRBV12-3/TRBV12-4
CDR3 DNA: TGTGCCAGCAGTTGGAACAGCTATGGCTACACCTTC
CDR3 protein: CASSWNSYGYTF

D gene: TRBD1
clone size: .
J gene: TRBJ1-1
CDR3 length: 17
V gene: TRBV12-5
CDR3 DNA: TGTGCTAGTGGTTTCGGGACAGCGGACTTCATGAACACTGAAGCTTTCTTT
CDR3 protein: CASGFGTADFMNTEAFF

D gene: .
clone size: .
J gene: TRBJ2-7
CDR3 length: 11
V gene: TRBV6-1
CDR3 DNA: TGTGCCAGCAGAGAGAACCGGGGGCAGTACTTC
CDR3 protein: CASRENRGQYF

D gene: TRBD2
clone size: .
J gene: TRBJ2-7
CDR3 length: 13
V gene: TRBV25-1
CDR3 DNA: TGTGCCAGCACACAGCGGGACTCCTACGAGCAGTACTTC
CDR3 protein: CASTQRDSYEQYF

D gene: TRBD1
clone size: .
J gene: TRBJ1-2
CDR3 length: 16
V gene: TRBV19
CDR3 DNA: TGTGCCAGTAGTATAAGTGAGGAGGGGGCGGACTATGGCTACACCTTC
CDR3 protein: CASSISEEGADYGYTF

D gene: TRBD1
clone size: .
J gene: TRBJ2-7
CDR3 length: 14
V gene: TRBV12-3/TRBV12-4
CDR3 DNA: TGTGCCAGCACCAGAGACAGGGTCTCCTACGAGCAGTACTTC
CDR3 protein: CASTRDRVSYEQYF

D gene: .
clone size: once
J gene: TRBJ2-1
CDR3 length: 12
V gene: TRBV20-1
CDR3 DNA: TGCAGTGCTAGAAATGCCTACAATGAGCAGTTCTTC
CDR3 protein: CSARNAYNEQFF

D gene: .
clone size: .
J gene: TRBJ2-5
CDR3 length: 13
V gene: TRBV20-1
CDR3 DNA: TGCAGTGCTAGAGTGCGGTTGTTAGAGACCCAGTACTTC
CDR3 protein: CSARVRLLETQYF

D gene: TRBD2
clone size: .
J gene: TRBJ2-7
CDR3 length: 15
V gene: TRBV20-1
CDR3 DNA: TGCAGTGCTAGAGATGGGGCTGGGAGGGGTGGCGAGCAGTACTTC
CDR3 protein: CSARDGAGRGGEQYF

D gene: .
clone size: .
J gene: TRBJ2-7
CDR3 length: 16
V gene: TRBV5-1
CDR3 DNA: TGCGCCAGCAGCTTGACTATAAGGACAGACCGCTACGAGCAGTACTTC
CDR3 protein: CASSLTIRTDRYEQYF

D gene: .
clone size: few
J gene: TRBJ1-4
CDR3 length: 15
V gene: TRBV15
CDR3 DNA: TGTGCCACCAGCAGAGATCCGAGAACTAATGAAAAACTGTTTTTT
CDR3 protein: CATSRDPRTNEKLFF

D gene: .
clone size: few
J gene: TRBJ2-3
CDR3 length: 15
V gene: TRBV7-9
CDR3 DNA: TGTGCCAGCAGCTTACGGGCTTTCACCACAGATACGCAGTATTTT
CDR3 protein: CASSLRAFTTDTQYF

D gene: .
clone size: .
J gene: TRBJ2-1
CDR3 length: 12
V gene: TRBV7-2
CDR3 DNA: TGTGCCAGCAGCTTACAAACCTGGGAGCAGTTCTTC
CDR3 protein: CASSLQTWEQFF

D gene: TRBD1
clone size: few
J gene: TRBJ1-1
CDR3 length: 13
V gene: TRBV6-5
CDR3 DNA: TGTGCCAGCAGTAAACCTGGGACAGGTGAAGCTTTCTTT
CDR3 protein: CASSKPGTGEAFF

D gene: .
clone size: .
J gene: TRBJ2-1
CDR3 length: 15
V gene: TRBV20-1
CDR3 DNA: TGCAGTGCTAGACGGGTGGGTGGATCCTACAATGAGCAGTTCTTC
CDR3 protein: CSARRVGGSYNEQFF

D gene: .
clone size: many
J gene: TRBJ2-1
CDR3 length: 14
V gene: TRBV5-1
CDR3 DNA: TGCGCCAGCAGCCGGCCAGGGACCTACAATGAGCAGTTCTTC
CDR3 protein: CASSRPGTYNEQFF

D gene: TRBD2
clone size: .
J gene: TRBJ2-1
CDR3 length: 15
V gene: TRBV12-3/TRBV12-4
CDR3 DNA: TGTGCCAGCAGATGGACTAGCGGGGGGAACAATGAGCAGTTCTTC
CDR3 protein: CASRWTSGGNNEQFF

D gene: TRBD1
clone size: .
J gene: TRBJ1-1
CDR3 length: 15
V gene: TRBV7-9
CDR3 DNA: TGTGCCAGCAGCTCCGAAAGTCAGGGGGCCCCTGAAGCTTTCTTT
CDR3 protein: CASSSESQGAPEAFF

D gene: .
clone size: .
J gene: TRBJ1-5
CDR3 length: 14
V gene: TRBV5-5
CDR3 DNA: TGTGCCAGCAGCTTGAGGCAGGTCGGTCAGCCCCAGCATTTT
CDR3 protein: CASSLRQVGQPQHF

D gene: TRBD2
clone size: .
J gene: TRBJ2-7
CDR3 length: 14
V gene: TRBV7-2
CDR3 DNA: TGTGCCAGCAGCCACGGGGGGGGGGCTGAAGAGCAGTACTTC
CDR3 protein: CASSHGGGAEEQYF

D gene: TRBD2
clone size: .
J gene: TRBJ2-1
CDR3 length: 14
V gene: TRBV5-1
CDR3 DNA: TGCGCCAGCAGCTCTCGGACTAGCGGGAATGAGCAGTTCTTC
CDR3 protein: CASSSRTSGNEQFF

D gene: .
clone size: few
J gene: TRBJ1-1
CDR3 length: 15
V gene: TRBV5-1
CDR3 DNA: TGCGCCAGCAGCCCGAAGAGTAGCATGAACACTGAAGCTTTCTTT
CDR3 protein: CASSPKSSMNTEAFF

D gene: TRBD1
clone size: few
J gene: TRBJ1-5
CDR3 length: 17
V gene: TRBV6-5
CDR3 DNA: TGTGCCAGCAGTTATCGCGCGCCGGGACAGGGTCCACAAACCCAGCATTTT
CDR3 protein: CASSYRAPGQGPQTQHF

D gene: .
clone size: .
J gene: TRBJ2-2
CDR3 length: 15
V gene: TRBV5-1
CDR3 DNA: TGCGCCAGCAGCTTGGACAGGGTGTACACCGGGGAGCTGTTTTTT
CDR3 protein: CASSLDRVYTGELFF

D gene: TRBD1
clone size: .
J gene: TRBJ1-6
CDR3 length: 15
V gene: TRBV5-1
CDR3 DNA: TGCGCCAGCAGAGTTTCCGGGACAGGGGGTTCACCCCTCCACTTT
CDR3 protein: CASRVSGTGGSPLHF

D gene: .
clone size: .
J gene: TRBJ2-3
CDR3 length: 13
V gene: TRBV19
CDR3 DNA: TGTGCCAGTAGTATAGCCAGTGGAGATACGCAGTATTTT
CDR3 protein: CASSIASGDTQYF

D gene: .
clone size: few
J gene: TRBJ2-1
CDR3 length: 15
V gene: TRBV20-1
CDR3 DNA: TGCAGTGCTACTCCTCCCGGTCCACGATCAGCTGAGCAGTTCTTC
CDR3 protein: CSATPPGPRSAEQFF

D gene: .
clone size: few
J gene: TRBJ2-1
CDR3 length: 16
V gene: TRBV24-1
CDR3 DNA: TGTGCCACCAGTGATGAGGACGGGAGCTCCTACAATGAGCAGTTCTTC
CDR3 protein: CATSDEDGSSYNEQFF

D gene: .
clone size: few
J gene: TRBJ1-1
CDR3 length: 10
V gene: TRBV30
CDR3 DNA: TGTGCCTGGAGTGTTGGGGCCGTTACCTTT
CDR3 protein: CAWSVGAVTF

D gene: TRBD2
clone size: .
J gene: TRBJ2-1
CDR3 length: 15
V gene: TRBV5-1
CDR3 DNA: TGCGCCAGCAGCTTGAAGACTAGCGGGGCTAATGAGCAGTTCTTC
CDR3 protein: CASSLKTSGANEQFF

D gene: TRBD1
clone size: .
J gene: TRBJ1-2
CDR3 length: 13
V gene: TRBV2
CDR3 DNA: TGTGCCAGCAGTGTAGCAGGGGGCAATGGCTACACCTTC
CDR3 protein: CASSVAGGNGYTF

D gene: .
clone size: few
J gene: TRBJ1-6
CDR3 length: 15
V gene: TRBV6-5
CDR3 DNA: TGTGCCAGCAGACCTCAAATTGACGGGGGTTCACCCCTCCACTTT
CDR3 protein: CASRPQIDGGSPLHF

D gene: TRBD1
clone size: .
J gene: TRBJ2-3
CDR3 length: 16
V gene: TRBV15
CDR3 DNA: TGTGCCACCAGCAGAGATGGGACAGGGGGCGCGGATACGCAGTATTTT
CDR3 protein: CATSRDGTGGADTQYF

D gene: TRBD1
clone size: .
J gene: TRBJ2-1
CDR3 length: 16
V gene: TRBV6-5
CDR3 DNA: TGTGCCAGCAGTACCGGGACAGGGGGCAACTACAATGAGCAGTTCTTC
CDR3 protein: CASSTGTGGNYNEQFF

D gene: TRBD2
clone size: few
J gene: TRBJ2-7
CDR3 length: 13
V gene: TRBV29-1
CDR3 DNA: TGCAGCGTCGGACTAGCGGGAGTCTACGAGCAGTACTTC
CDR3 protein: CSVGLAGVYEQYF

D gene: .
clone size: many
J gene: TRBJ2-3
CDR3 length: 15
V gene: TRBV7-9
CDR3 DNA: TGTGCCAGCAGCCCGAGATGGGGCGGCACAGATACGCAGTATTTT
CDR3 protein: CASSPRWGGTDTQYF

D gene: .
clone size: few
J gene: TRBJ2-3
CDR3 length: 15
V gene: TRBV4-1
CDR3 DNA: TGCGCCAGCAGCCAAGACCGGACCAGCACAGATACGCAGTATTTT
CDR3 protein: CASSQDRTSTDTQYF

D gene: .
clone size: .
J gene: TRBJ2-2
CDR3 length: 15
V gene: TRBV6-5
CDR3 DNA: TGTGCCAGCAGTTGGAGCAGGGACGACACCGGGGAGCTGTTTTTT
CDR3 protein: CASSWSRDDTGELFF